Listed here are 23 T cell receptor beta chains from one sample, sequenced in a study of blood T cells in healthy people across ages. Then a second PCR, running roughly 7 to 11 cycles, was carried out with a sample-barcoded 5' primer and a J-beta primer mix. TCRdb analysed the 5' RACE reads with MiXCR anew, one entry per CDR3 protein. The table lists roughly 1 million distinct CDR3 sequences, roughly a quarter of them singletons. This sample also belongs to another study, concerning T cells of mothers and their children.

Sequenced material: blood. The receptors were gathered from a girl aged 2 to 10 in good health.

V usage is TRBV12-3 or TRBV12-4 and J usage is TRBJ1-1, with D possibly being TRBD1 (6 bases). The germline V and J ends were trimmed by 8 bases and 6 bases, with 10 bases remaining between them. CDR3 size: 11 residues. The CDR3 DNA sequence: TGTGCCAGCCTACAGGGCGCTGAAGCTTTCTTT. This codes for CASLQGAEAFF.

The chain recombines TRBV5-4 with TRBJ2-7; 7 bases fit TRBD2. V shed 4 bases, J shed 4 bases, and the junction held 14 bases outside the gene matches. Per the germline V gene, CDR1 is SGHNT and CDR2 is YYREEE (reference sequence). The CDR3 is 16 residues long. The CDR3 loop reads CASSDLIAGKFYEQYF. The CDR3 nucleotides are TGTGCCAGCAGCGATCTCATAGCGGGCAAGTTTTACGAGCAGTACTTC.

In this sample, this clonotype turned up many times. The gene calls are TRBV7-8 and TRBJ1-1; possible D gene TRBD1, 5 bases. Germline CDR1 SGHVS, CDR2 FQNEAQ. The CDR3 length is 11 residues. V gave up 5 bases and J gave up 11 bases, with 12 bases separating them. The DNA for the CDR3 is TGTGCCAGCAGCCCCGGGACTTTGGCTTTCTTT. Translated: CASSPGTLAFF.

The chain uses TRBV5-1 and TRBJ2-3; 10 bases match TRBD1. Germline CDR1 and CDR2: SGHRS and YFSETQ. The CDR3 sequence is 15 residues long. V gave up 6 bases and J gave up 6 bases; unmatched junction bases: 10. The CDR3 is CASNSGQGDEDTQYF. The DNA of the CDR3 is TGCGCCAGCAACTCAGGACAGGGGGACGAGGATACGCAGTATTTT. The variable domain in full, completed from reference TRBV5-1 and TRBJ2-3, reads KAGVTQTPRYLIKTRGQQVTLSCSPISGHRSVSWYQQTPGQGLQFLFEYFSETQRNKGNFPGRFSGRQFSNSRSEMNVSTLELGDSALYLCASNSGQGDEDTQYFGPGTRLTVL.

This sequence joins TRBV7-3 and TRBJ2-2; D gene unclear. From germline, CDR1 is SGHTA and CDR2 FQGTGA. Trimming cost V 0 bases and J 6 bases, with 11 bases left between them. The CDR3 spans 15 residues. CDR3 region: CASSLTRSGAGELFF. CDR3 bases: TGTGCCAGCAGCTTAACACGGTCGGGTGCCGGGGAGCTGTTTTTT. Full variable domain (remainder filled in from reference TRBV7-3 and TRBJ2-2): GAGVSQTPSNKVTEKGKYVELRCDPISGHTALYWYRQSLGQGPEFLIYFQGTGAADDSGLPNDRFFAVRPEGSVSTLKIQRTERGDSAVYLCASSLTRSGAGELFFGEGSRLTVL.

This rearrangement joins TRBV9 to TRBJ2-5; a possible D gene is TRBD2 (7 bases). The J call is uncertain, as TRBJ2-1 better fits the DNA end. CDR3 length equals 13 residues. Germline loops: CDR1 SGDLS, CDR2 YYNGEE. CDR3 region: CASSAGGPDEQFF. For the CDR3, the DNA is TGTGCCAGCAGCGCGGGGGGCCCGGATGAGCAGTTCTTC.

In its sample, this clonotype was seen a few times. At one boundary the junction diverges from the germline segment, which might be a read error. The chain employs TRBV14 and TRBJ2-1, with 13 nucleotides matching TRBD2. The V gene's germline CDR1 is SGHDN and CDR2 FVKESK. The CDR3 is 15 residues long. The CDR3 is CAGSELAGGPNEQFF. The DNA of the CDR3 is TGTGCCGGCAGCGAACTAGCGGGAGGGCCCAATGAGCAGTTCTTC.

V is TRBV7-9 and J is TRBJ2-3, with 9 bases fitting TRBD1. J lost 14 bases, V lost 5 bases, and 5 bases had no gene match. The CDR3 has 11 amino acids. Germline lookup yields CDR1 SEHNR and CDR2 FQNEAQ (reference sequence). CDR3 in DNA: TGTGCCAGCAGCCGGACAGGGGACTGGTATTTT. Protein: CASSRTGDWYF.

The genes are TRBV7-9 and TRBJ2-5; D perhaps matches TRBD1 (5 bases). The CDR3 extends over 16 amino acids. From germline, CDR1 is SEHNR and CDR2 FQNEAQ (reference sequence). Trimming removed 1 base from V and 0 bases from J, with 12 bases in between. This CDR3 reads CASSLGSQGYQETQYF. CDR3 bases: TGTGCCAGCAGCTTAGGTTCCCAGGGCTACCAAGAGACCCAGTACTTC.

This clonotype was counted a few times. The V call is TRBV12-3 or TRBV12-4, the J call TRBJ2-2; D is undetermined. This CDR3 comprises 13 residues. The V and J ends lost 7 bases and 7 bases respectively, with 13 bases between them. CDR3 in amino acids: CASTLEVVGELFF. The DNA of the CDR3 is TGTGCCAGCACCCTAGAAGTGGTCGGGGAGCTGTTTTTT.

This clonotype showed up just a few times. The genes are TRBV19 and TRBJ2-2; no firm D call. V lost 6 bases to trimming and J lost 1 base, with 6 bases between them. The germline CDR1 and CDR2 sequences are LNHDA and SQIVND (reference sequence). The CDR3 sequence is 13 residues long. CDR3: CASSRRNTGELFF. DNA of the CDR3: TGTGCCAGTAGCAGGAGGAACACCGGGGAGCTGTTTTTT.

CDR3 nucleotide sequence: TGCGCCAGCAGCCAAGGATTAAGCGGGGGGGCCACAGATACGCAGTATTTT. It encodes CASSQGLSGGATDTQYF. The chain carries TRBV4-3 and TRBJ2-3; 10 bases are shared with TRBD2. The CDR3 loop spans 17 amino acids. Germline V gene data show CDR1 as LGHNA and CDR2 as YSLEER. Unmatched junction bases numbered 6, after V lost 1 base and J lost 2 bases.

The V and J genes are TRBV4-1 and TRBJ2-7; a weak D match, TRBD2 (6 bases). Germline lookup yields CDR1 MGHRA and CDR2 YSYEKL. The CDR3 is 16 residues long. Trimming removed 0 bases from V and 5 bases from J, with 17 bases in between. The CDR3: CASSQELGSLYDEQYF. CDR3 bases: TGCGCCAGCAGCCAAGAACTCGGGAGTCTTTACGACGAGCAGTACTTC.

The chain couples TRBV7-2 to TRBJ1-5; the D gene is possibly TRBD1 (6 bases). This CDR3 region has 14 residues. V was clipped by 1 base and J by 11 bases, with 15 bases between them. Germline assignment: CDR1 SGHTA and CDR2 FQGNSA. CDR3 sequence: CASSLDRVVGTQHF. CDR3 in DNA: TGTGCCAGCAGCTTAGACAGGGTAGTAGGGACCCAGCATTTT.

This clonotype was observed a handful of times. This chain joins TRBV29-1 and TRBJ2-7, with 8 bases lining up with TRBD1. V was pared by 7 bases and J by 3 bases, with 11 bases of the junction left unmatched. CDR3 size: 14 residues. Germline V gene sequence: CDR1 SQVTM, CDR2 ANQGSEA. CDR3: CSASLDRAFYEQYF. The CDR3 DNA follows: TGCAGCGCCTCCTTGGACAGGGCGTTCTACGAGCAGTACTTC.

The chain uses TRBV29-1 and TRBJ1-1, with a possible D match to TRBD1 (5 bases). Germline CDR1 reads SQVTM; CDR2 reads ANQGSEA. V lost 7 bases and J 4 bases, leaving 10 bases between the germline ends. The CDR3 has 11 amino acids. The CDR3 spells CSGEGTTEAFF. CDR3 DNA sequence: TGCAGCGGTGAGGGGACCACTGAAGCTTTCTTT.

The V call is TRBV6-2 or TRBV6-3, the J call TRBJ2-5, with no clear D. Germline values: CDR1 MNHEY, CDR2 SVGEGT. Trimming stripped 2 bases from V and 4 bases from J, with 11 bases between. The CDR3 sequence is 14 residues long. CDR3: CASSYVTIGETQYF. The CDR3 nucleotides are TGTGCCAGCAGTTACGTAACGATTGGAGAGACCCAGTACTTC.

The rearrangement joins TRBV12-5 to TRBJ2-3; unclear D gene. There are 13 residues in the CDR3. Germline CDR1 reads LGHNT; CDR2 reads FRNRAP. With 1 base removed from V and 3 bases from J, the gap between germline ends came to 5 bases. CDR3 sequence reads: CASGLELTDTQYF. The CDR3 DNA is TGTGCTAGTGGTTTGGAGTTGACAGATACGCAGTATTTT.

This sequence joins TRBV12-3 or TRBV12-4 and TRBJ1-3; D is unclear. CDR3 length: 12 amino acids. V lost 4 bases to trimming and J lost 2 bases, with 3 bases between them. This chain's CDR3 is CASSYTGNTIYF. CDR3 sequence (DNA): TGTGCCAGCAGTTATACTGGAAACACCATATATTTT.

The chain joins TRBV11-2 to TRBJ1-1; no reliable D call. V shed 1 base and J shed 0 bases, with 9 bases lying between them. The CDR3 has 15 amino acids. Germline V gene lookup returns CDR1 SGHAT and CDR2 FQNNGV. The CDR3 nucleotides are TGTGCCAGCAGCTTAGGGCGTATTCTGAACACTGAAGCTTTCTTT. The encoded protein is CASSLGRILNTEAFF.

The V gene is TRBV6-5, the J gene TRBJ2-5; D may be TRBD1 or TRBD2 (5 bases each). In germline, CDR1 is MNHEY, CDR2 SVGAGI. The CDR3 covers 14 residues. The ends were cut back, 10 bases at V and 2 bases at J, with 17 bases in the middle. This CDR3 reads CATSGQPSQETQYF. The CDR3 DNA is TGTGCCACCTCGGGGCAGCCTAGTCAAGAGACCCAGTACTTC.

V is TRBV7-2 and J is TRBJ1-3, with a weak D call TRBD1 (6 bases). This CDR3 has 14 residues. V gave up 4 bases and J gave up 5 bases, with 12 bases separating them. Germline values: CDR1 SGHTA, CDR2 FQGNSA. The CDR3 here is CASSSGTLRNTIYF. The CDR3 DNA reads as TGTGCCAGCAGCTCCGGGACACTTCGAAACACCATATATTTT.

This clonotype came up a few times. The chain links TRBV10-3 to TRBJ1-2; D unresolved. V dropped 3 bases and J dropped 2 bases, with 13 bases sitting between them. The CDR3 contains 15 residues. Germline assignment: CDR1 ENHRY and CDR2 SYGVKD. The CDR3 DNA reads TGTGCCATCAGTGACTTCGACACTGAGAACTATGGCTACACCTTC. It codes for CAISDFDTENYGYTF.